This TCR beta chain was sequenced for a study of T cells in Graves' hyperthyroidism and ophthalmopathy. Study results and limitations: In the blood, most expanded thyroid clonotypes above 0.001 appeared as well. The model predicted ophthalmopathy a median 6.5 months before onset. A 13 V-J model separated ophthalmopathy from stable hyperthyroidism.

TCR beta CDR3 region amplification was performed from RNA transcripts. The HTBI set primed first-round TCR CDR3 RT-PCR. Using its own MiXCR run on the multiplex PCR reads, TCRdb lists one record per CDR3 protein. The repertoire holds roughly 96,000 distinct CDR3 sequences, with just over 50% as singletons. Disease duration under 2 months; hyperthyroidism patients were aged 18 to 65. Germline values: CDR1 SQVTM, CDR2 ANQGSEA. With 7 bases removed from V and 5 bases from J, the gap between germline ends came to 17 bases. The CDR3 is made up of 13 amino acids. This clonotype showed up many times. Its matching antigen is unknown.

The clonotype comes from a middle-aged woman with Graves' hyperthyroidism. The chain joins TRBV29-1 to TRBJ1-1, with D possibly being TRBD1 (5 bases). What was sequenced was blood. Here the CDR3 reads CSALPPGVTEAFF. The CDR3 DNA is TGCAGCGCCCTCCCCCCGGGGGTTACTGAAGCTTTCTTT.